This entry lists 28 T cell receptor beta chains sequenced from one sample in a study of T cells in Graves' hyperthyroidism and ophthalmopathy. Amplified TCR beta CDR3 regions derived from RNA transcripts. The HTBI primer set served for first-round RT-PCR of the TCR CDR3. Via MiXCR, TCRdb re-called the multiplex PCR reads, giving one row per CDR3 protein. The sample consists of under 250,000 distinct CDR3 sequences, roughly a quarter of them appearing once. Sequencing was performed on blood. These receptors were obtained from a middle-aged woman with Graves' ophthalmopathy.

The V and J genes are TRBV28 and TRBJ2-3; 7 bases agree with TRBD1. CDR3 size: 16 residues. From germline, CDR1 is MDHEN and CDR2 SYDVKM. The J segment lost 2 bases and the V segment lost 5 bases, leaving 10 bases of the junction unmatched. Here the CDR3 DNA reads TGTGCCAGCAGTCTACGACAGGGTCAATTCACAGATACGCAGTATTTT. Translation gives CASSLRQGQFTDTQYF.

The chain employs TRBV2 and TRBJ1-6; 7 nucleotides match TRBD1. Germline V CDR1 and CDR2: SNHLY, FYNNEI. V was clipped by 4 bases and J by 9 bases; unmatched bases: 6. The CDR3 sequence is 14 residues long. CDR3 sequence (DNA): TGTGCCAGCAGTGTCACAGGGGCCGCTTCACCCCTCCACTTT. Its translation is CASSVTGAASPLHF. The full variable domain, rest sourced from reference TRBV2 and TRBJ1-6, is EPEVTQTPSHQVTQMGQEVILRCVPISNHLYFYWYRQILGQKVEFLVSFYNNEISEKSEIFDDQFSVERPDGSNFTLKIRSTKLEDSAMYFCASSVTGAASPLHFGNGTRLTVT.

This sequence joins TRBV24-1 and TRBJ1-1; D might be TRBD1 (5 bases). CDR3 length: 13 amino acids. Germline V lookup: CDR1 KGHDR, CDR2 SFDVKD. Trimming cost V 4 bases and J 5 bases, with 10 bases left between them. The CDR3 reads CATSEPGGTEAFF. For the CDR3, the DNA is TGTGCCACCAGTGAGCCCGGGGGTACTGAAGCTTTCTTT.

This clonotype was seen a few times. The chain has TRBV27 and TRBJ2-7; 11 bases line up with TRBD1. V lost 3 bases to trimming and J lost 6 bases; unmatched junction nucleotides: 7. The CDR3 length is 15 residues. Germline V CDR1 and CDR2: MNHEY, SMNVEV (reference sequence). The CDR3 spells CASSLVGTGGSEQYF. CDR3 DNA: TGTGCCAGCAGTTTGGTTGGGACAGGGGGTTCCGAGCAGTACTTC.

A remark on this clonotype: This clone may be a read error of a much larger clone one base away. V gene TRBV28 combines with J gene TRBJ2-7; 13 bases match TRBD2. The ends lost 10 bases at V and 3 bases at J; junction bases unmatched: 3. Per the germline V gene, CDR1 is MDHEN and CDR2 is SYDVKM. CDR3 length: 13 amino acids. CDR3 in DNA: TGTGCCACCGGACTAGCGGGAGTCTACGAGCAGTACTTC. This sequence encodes CATGLAGVYEQYF. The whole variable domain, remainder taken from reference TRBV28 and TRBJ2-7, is DVKVTQSSRYLVKRTGEKVFLECVQDMDHENMFWYRQDPGLGLRLIYFSYDVKMKEKGDIPEGYSVSREKKERFSLILESASTNQTSMYLCATGLAGVYEQYFGPGTRLTVT.

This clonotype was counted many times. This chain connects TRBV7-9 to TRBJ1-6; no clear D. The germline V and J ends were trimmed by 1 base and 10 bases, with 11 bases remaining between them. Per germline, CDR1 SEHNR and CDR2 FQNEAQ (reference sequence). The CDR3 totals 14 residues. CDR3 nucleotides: TGTGCCAGCAGCTTAGGACCGATGGGGTCACCCCTCCACTTT. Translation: CASSLGPMGSPLHF.

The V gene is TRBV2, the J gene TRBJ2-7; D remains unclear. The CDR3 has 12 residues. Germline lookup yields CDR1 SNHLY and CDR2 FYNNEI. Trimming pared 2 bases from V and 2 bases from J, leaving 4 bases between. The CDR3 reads CASSENPYEQYF. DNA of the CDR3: TGTGCCAGCAGTGAAAACCCCTACGAGCAGTACTTC.

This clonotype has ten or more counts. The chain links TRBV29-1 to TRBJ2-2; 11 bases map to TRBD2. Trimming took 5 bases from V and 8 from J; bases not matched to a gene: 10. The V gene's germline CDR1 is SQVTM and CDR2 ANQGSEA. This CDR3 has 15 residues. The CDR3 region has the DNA TGCAGCGTTTCCCAACAACTAGCGGGAGCAGGGGAGCTGTTTTTT. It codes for CSVSQQLAGAGELFF.

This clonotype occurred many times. CDR3 sequence reads: CASSARAGLNTGELFF. CDR3 coding DNA: TGTGCCAGCTCCGCCAGGGCGGGATTGAACACCGGGGAGCTGTTTTTT. V gene TRBV6-1 combines with J gene TRBJ2-2; possibly TRBD2 for D (6 bases). Germline V gives CDR1 MNHNS, CDR2 SASEGT. The V and J ends lost 8 bases and 1 base respectively, with 17 bases between them. CDR3 length: 16 residues.

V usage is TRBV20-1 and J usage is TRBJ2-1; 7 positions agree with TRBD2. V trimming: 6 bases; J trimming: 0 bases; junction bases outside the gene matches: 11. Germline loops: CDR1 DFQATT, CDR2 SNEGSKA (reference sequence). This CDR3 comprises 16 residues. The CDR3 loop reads CSARRRGGSSYNEQFF. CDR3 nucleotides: TGCAGTGCCCGACGCCGCGGGGGAAGCTCCTACAATGAGCAGTTCTTC.

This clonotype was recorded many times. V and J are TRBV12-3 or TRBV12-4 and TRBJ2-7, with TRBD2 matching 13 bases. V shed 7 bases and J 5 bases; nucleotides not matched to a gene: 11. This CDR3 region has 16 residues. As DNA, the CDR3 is TGTGCCAGCACCCCGGCACTAGCGGGAGGGACGGACGAGCAGTACTTC. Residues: CASTPALAGGTDEQYF.

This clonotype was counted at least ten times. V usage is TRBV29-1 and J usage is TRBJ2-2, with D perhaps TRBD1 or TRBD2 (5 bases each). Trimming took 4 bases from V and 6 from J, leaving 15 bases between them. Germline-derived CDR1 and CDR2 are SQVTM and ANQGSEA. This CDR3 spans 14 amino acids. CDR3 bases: TGCAGCGTTGCCAGGGCCGGGGTGGCCGGGGAGCTGTTTTTT. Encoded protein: CSVARAGVAGELFF.

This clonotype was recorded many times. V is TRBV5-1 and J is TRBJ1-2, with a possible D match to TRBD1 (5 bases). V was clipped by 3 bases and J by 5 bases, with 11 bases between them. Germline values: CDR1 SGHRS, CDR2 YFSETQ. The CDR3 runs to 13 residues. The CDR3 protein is CASSSGRAYGYTF. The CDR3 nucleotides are TGCGCCAGCAGCTCGGGGCGGGCGTATGGCTACACCTTC.

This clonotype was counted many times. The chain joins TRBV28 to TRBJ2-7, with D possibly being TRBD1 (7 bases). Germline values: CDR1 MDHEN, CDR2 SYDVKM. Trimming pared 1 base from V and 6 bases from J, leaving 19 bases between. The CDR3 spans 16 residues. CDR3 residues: CASSLLGQKLGGEQYF. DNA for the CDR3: TGTGCCAGCAGTTTATTGGGACAGAAGCTGGGGGGCGAGCAGTACTTC.

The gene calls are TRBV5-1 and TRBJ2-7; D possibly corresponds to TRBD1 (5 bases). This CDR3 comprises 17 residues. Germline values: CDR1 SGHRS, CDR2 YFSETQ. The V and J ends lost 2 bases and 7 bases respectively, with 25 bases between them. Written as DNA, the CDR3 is TGCGCCAGCAGCTTTCCCCCAGGGTCTGGTAACACCGGGGAGCAGTACTTC. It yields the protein CASSFPPGSGNTGEQYF.

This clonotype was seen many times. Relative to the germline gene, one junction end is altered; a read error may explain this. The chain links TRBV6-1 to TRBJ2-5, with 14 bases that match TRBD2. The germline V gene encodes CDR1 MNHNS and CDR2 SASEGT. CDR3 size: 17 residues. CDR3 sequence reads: CASSEFGLAGGLETQHF. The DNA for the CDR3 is TGTGCCAGCAGTGAATTCGGACTAGCGGGAGGTTTGGAGACCCAGCACTTC.

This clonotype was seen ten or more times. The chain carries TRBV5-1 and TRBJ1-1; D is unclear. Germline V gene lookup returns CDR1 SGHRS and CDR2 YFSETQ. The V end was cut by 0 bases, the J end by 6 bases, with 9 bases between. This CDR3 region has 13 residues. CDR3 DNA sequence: TGCGCCAGCAGCTTGGAGAGTGGGCCTGAAGCTTTCTTT. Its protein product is CASSLESGPEAFF.

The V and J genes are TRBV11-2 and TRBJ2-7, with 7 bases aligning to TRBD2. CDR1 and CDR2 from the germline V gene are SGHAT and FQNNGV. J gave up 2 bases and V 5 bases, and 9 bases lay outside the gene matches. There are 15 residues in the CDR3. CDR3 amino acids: CASSPRGAGPYEQYF. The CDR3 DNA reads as TGTGCCAGCAGCCCCCGGGGAGCGGGACCCTACGAGCAGTACTTC.

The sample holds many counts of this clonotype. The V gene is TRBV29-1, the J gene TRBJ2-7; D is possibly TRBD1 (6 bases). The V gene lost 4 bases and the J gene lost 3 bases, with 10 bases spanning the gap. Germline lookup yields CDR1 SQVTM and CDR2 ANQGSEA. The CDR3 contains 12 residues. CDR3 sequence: CSVVKDSYEQYF. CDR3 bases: TGCAGCGTTGTAAAGGACAGCTACGAGCAGTACTTC.

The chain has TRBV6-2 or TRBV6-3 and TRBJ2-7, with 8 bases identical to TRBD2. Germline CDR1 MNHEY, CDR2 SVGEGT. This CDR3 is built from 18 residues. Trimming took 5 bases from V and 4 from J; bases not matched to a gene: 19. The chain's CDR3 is CASSPGVSGKTRRYEQYF. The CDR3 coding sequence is TGTGCCAGCAGTCCTGGGGTTAGCGGGAAAACCCGAAGGTACGAGCAGTACTTC.

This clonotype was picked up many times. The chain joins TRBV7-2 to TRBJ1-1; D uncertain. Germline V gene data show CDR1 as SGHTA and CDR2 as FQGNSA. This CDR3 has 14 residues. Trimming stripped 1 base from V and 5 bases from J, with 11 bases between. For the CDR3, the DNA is TGTGCCAGCAGCTTAGAGCAGTCAAGGACTGAAGCTTTCTTT. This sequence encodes CASSLEQSRTEAFF.

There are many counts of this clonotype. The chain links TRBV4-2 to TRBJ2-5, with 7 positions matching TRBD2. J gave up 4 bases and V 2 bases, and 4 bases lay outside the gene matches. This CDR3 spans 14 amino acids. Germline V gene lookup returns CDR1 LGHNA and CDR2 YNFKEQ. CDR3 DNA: TGTGCCAGCAGCCAATACTCTAGCGGAGAGACCCAGTACTTC. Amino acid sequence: CASSQYSSGETQYF.

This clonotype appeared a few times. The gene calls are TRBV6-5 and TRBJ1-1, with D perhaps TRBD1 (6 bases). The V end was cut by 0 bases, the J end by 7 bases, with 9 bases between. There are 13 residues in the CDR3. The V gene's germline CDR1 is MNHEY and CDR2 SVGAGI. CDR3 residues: CASSYSRDNEAFF. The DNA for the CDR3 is TGTGCCAGCAGTTACTCTCGGGACAATGAAGCTTTCTTT.

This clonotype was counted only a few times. Written as DNA, the CDR3 is TGTGCCAGCAGTTACGACGGGGGAGGGTCCTACGAGCAGTACTTC. Residues: CASSYDGGGSYEQYF. This sequence joins TRBV6-5 and TRBJ2-7; 7 nucleotides match TRBD2. The V gene end was trimmed by 2 bases and the J gene end by 1 base; junction bases not matched to a gene: 5. CDR3 length: 15 amino acids. Germline loops: CDR1 MNHEY, CDR2 SVGAGI.

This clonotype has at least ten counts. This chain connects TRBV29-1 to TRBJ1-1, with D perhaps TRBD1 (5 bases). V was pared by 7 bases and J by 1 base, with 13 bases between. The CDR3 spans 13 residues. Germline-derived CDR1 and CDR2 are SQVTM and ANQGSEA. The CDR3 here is CSASDGQNTEAFF. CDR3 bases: TGCAGCGCATCGGACGGACAGAACACTGAAGCTTTCTTT.

The DNA of the CDR3 is TGTGCCAGCAGTCAAAACAGGGACGGCGAGCAGTACTTC. This codes for CASSQNRDGEQYF. The rearrangement joins TRBV6-1 to TRBJ2-7, with D perhaps TRBD1 (6 bases). This CDR3 comprises 13 residues. Trimming removed 5 bases at V and 6 bases at J, with 14 bases between. CDR1 is MNHNS, CDR2 SASEGT, per germline.

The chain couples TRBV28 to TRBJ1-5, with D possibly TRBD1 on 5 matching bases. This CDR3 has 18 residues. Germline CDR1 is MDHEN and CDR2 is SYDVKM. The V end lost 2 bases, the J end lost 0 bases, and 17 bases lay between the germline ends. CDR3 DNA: TGTGCCAGCAGTTTAGGGCAGGGAAGGGCAGTTAGCAATCAGCCCCAGCATTTT. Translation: CASSLGQGRAVSNQPQHF.

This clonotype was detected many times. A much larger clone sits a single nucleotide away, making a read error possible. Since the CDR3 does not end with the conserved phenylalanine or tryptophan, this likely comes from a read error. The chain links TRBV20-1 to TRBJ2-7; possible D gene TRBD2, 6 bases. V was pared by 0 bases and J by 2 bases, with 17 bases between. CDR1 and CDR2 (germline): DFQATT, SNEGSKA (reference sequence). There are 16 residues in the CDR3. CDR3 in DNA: TGCAGTGCTAGAGACGATGGGTACGGGGGACCCTACGAGCAGTACCTC. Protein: CSARDDGYGGPYEQYL.